This T cell receptor beta chain was found in a study of beta chain features in type 1 diabetes. Study-wide findings and caveats: Type 1 diabetes patients had moderately but significantly shorter TCRB CDR3s in all four CD4+ subsets. Patients and controls would be equally affected if PCR favored shorter templates.

This clone was seen a handful of times. Its antigen is currently unknown. J gave up 3 bases and V 8 bases, and 9 bases lay outside the gene matches. The CDR3 extends over 15 amino acids. Germline lookup yields CDR1 MDHEN and CDR2 SYDVKM. The sequenced template was cDNA made from the entire isolated RNA. Clones were read by immunoSEQ multiplex PCR, and TCRdb kept only the in-frame ones, dropping some. Of 810,000 or so clones listed, about a sixth are singletons. Each of the sorted populations had a purity greater than 98%. The specimen was naive CD4+ T cells from blood. This chain links TRBV28 with TRBJ2-3, with 9 positions matching TRBD1. The TCR comes from a woman between 18 and 29 years old in good health. The CDR3 nucleotides read TGTGCCAGCTCAGGGGACAGGGTTTGGACAGATACGCAGTATTTT. It codes for CASSGDRVWTDTQYF.